A single T cell receptor beta chain is shown here with its context. As yet, its antigen is unknown. This PCR relied on a set of 60 Vbeta primers and 13 Jbeta primers. Assay used: immunoSEQ multiplex PCR; TCRdb lists only in-frame clones, some missing. The profile shows under 250,000 clones, roughly 80% of them singletons. These data come from a study of cytomegalovirus exposure and HLA in healthy donors. Whole-study context: In an earlier analysis, almost 120 million unique TCR beta sequences were found from 150 million to 200 million T cells.

This CDR3 is built from 15 residues. Germline-derived CDR1 and CDR2 are MDHEN and SYDVKM. J was trimmed by 3 bases and V by 9 bases; bases with no gene match: 9. Broader study findings: Rare TCR sequences dominated, though some public TCRs recurred in many donors. When analyzed later, a missense DCLRE1C variant was found to be linked to TCR beta V- and J-gene trimming. Productive status was seen about 87% or about 30% of the time for most TCR beta V segments in an earlier analysis.

The specimen sequenced was PBMCs. This clonotype was sampled from a male donor in good health and CMV-seronegative. This sequence joins TRBV28 and TRBJ2-3, with 10 bases fitting TRBD2. CDR3 DNA: TGTGCCAGTAAGAAAGCGGGAGGGCCTACAGATACGCAGTATTTT. This sequence encodes CASKKAGGPTDTQYF.